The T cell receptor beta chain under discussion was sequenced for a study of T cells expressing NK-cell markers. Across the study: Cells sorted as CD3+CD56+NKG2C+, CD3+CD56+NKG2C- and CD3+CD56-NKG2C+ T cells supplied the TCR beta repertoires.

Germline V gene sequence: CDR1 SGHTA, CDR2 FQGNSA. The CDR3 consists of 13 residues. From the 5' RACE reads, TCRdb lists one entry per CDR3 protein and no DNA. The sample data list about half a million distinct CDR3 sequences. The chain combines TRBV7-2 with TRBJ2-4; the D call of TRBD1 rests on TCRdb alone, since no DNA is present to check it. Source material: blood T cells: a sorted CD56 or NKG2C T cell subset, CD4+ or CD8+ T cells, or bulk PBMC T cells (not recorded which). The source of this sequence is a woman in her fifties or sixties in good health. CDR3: CASSYQGLDIQYF.